The next 20 T cell receptor beta chains were all read from a single sample in a study of T cells in Graves' hyperthyroidism and ophthalmopathy. RNA transcripts served as the template for amplifying TCR beta CDR3 regions. HTBI primers were used for first-round RT-PCR of the TCR CDR3. TCRdb analysed the multiplex PCR reads with MiXCR anew, one entry per CDR3 protein. The sample consists of about half a million distinct CDR3 sequences, about 22% of them appearing once. Sequenced material: blood. Receptor source: an older woman with Graves' ophthalmopathy.

Only a few counts were recorded for this clonotype. The CDR3 loop reads CSARRDYGYTF. DNA for the CDR3: TGCAGTGCTAGGAGAGACTATGGCTACACCTTC. The genes are TRBV20-1 and TRBJ1-2; the D is unclear. Trimming removed 3 bases from V and 3 bases from J, with 5 bases in between. CDR1 and CDR2 from the germline V gene are DFQATT and SNEGSKA (reference sequence). The length of the CDR3 is 11 residues.

This clonotype was found a few times. The V call is TRBV6-2 or TRBV6-3, the J call TRBJ2-7; TRBD2 is a possible D gene (6 bases). The CDR3 covers 14 residues. V shed 7 bases and J shed 3 bases, with 16 bases lying between them. Germline values: CDR1 MNHEY, CDR2 SVGEGT. The CDR3 DNA sequence: TGTGCCAGCACTTCCTTGACTAGTTTCTACGAGCAGTACTTC. Protein sequence: CASTSLTSFYEQYF.

There are many counts of this clonotype. CDR3 sequence: CASSYSPAGPSTDEQFF. Here the CDR3 DNA reads TGTGCCAGCAGTTACTCTCCCGCGGGACCATCTACGGATGAGCAGTTCTTC. This chain links TRBV6-6 with TRBJ2-1; a weak D match, TRBD2 (6 bases). Germline-derived CDR1 and CDR2 are MNHNY and SVGAGI (reference sequence). There are 17 residues in the CDR3. The ends were cut back, 0 bases at V and 8 bases at J, with 20 bases in the middle.

In its sample, this clonotype was seen many times. This chain connects TRBV7-3 to TRBJ2-3; D is possibly TRBD2 (6 bases). Germline CDR1 is SGHTA and CDR2 is FQGTGA. Trimming pared 6 bases from V and 2 bases from J, leaving 18 bases between. The CDR3 is 16 residues long. CDR3 in DNA: TGTGCCAGCAGTAGGCAGGGCGGGACTTACACAGATACGCAGTATTTT. It yields the protein CASSRQGGTYTDTQYF.

The J gene is TRBJ2-7, the V gene TRBV6-1; D gene uncertain. The V end was cut by 9 bases, the J end by 3 bases, with 27 bases between. The CDR3 totals 17 residues. The germline V gene encodes CDR1 MNHNS and CDR2 SASEGT. The CDR3 reads CARISAAPNPKGYEQYF. The CDR3 DNA follows: TGTGCCAGGATAAGTGCCGCCCCTAACCCGAAGGGCTACGAGCAGTACTTC.

This clonotype was found many times. The rearrangement joins TRBV6-1 to TRBJ2-1, with 9 nucleotides matching TRBD1. This CDR3 has 15 amino acids. Germline values: CDR1 MNHNS, CDR2 SASEGT. With 1 base clipped from V and 9 bases from J, the junction kept 7 bases outside the gene matches. CDR3 nucleotide sequence: TGTGCCAGCAGTGAAGGGACAGGGGTGTGGAGTGAGCAGTTCTTC. Protein: CASSEGTGVWSEQFF.

This clonotype was seen ten or more times. The J gene is TRBJ1-1, the V gene TRBV3-1; 8 nucleotides line up with TRBD1. Germline CDR1 and CDR2: LGHDT and YNNKEL (reference sequence). J was trimmed by 0 bases and V by 1 base; bases with no gene match: 7. The CDR3 runs 17 residues. The DNA for the CDR3 is TGTGCCAGCAGCCAAGTGGGGACAGGTCCCATGAACACTGAAGCTTTCTTT. Encoded protein: CASSQVGTGPMNTEAFF.

This chain uses TRBV7-9 with TRBJ2-7; TRBD2 matches at 10 bases. Germline V gene data show CDR1 as SEHNR and CDR2 as FQNEAQ (reference sequence). V shed 3 bases and J 5 bases; nucleotides not matched to a gene: 10. This CDR3 is built from 16 residues. The CDR3 loop reads CASSLSQAGGFHEQYF. DNA for the CDR3: TGTGCCAGCAGCTTGTCCCAAGCGGGAGGGTTCCACGAGCAGTACTTC.

The chain combines TRBV6-1 with TRBJ2-3, with TRBD1 as a possible D gene (6 bases). Germline assignment: CDR1 MNHNS and CDR2 SASEGT. Trimming shortened V by 4 bases and J by 0 bases, and 11 bases separated the two germline ends. This CDR3 region has 15 residues. The CDR3 protein is CASSATGASTDTQYF. DNA of the CDR3: TGTGCCAGCAGTGCGACAGGAGCTAGCACAGATACGCAGTATTTT.

In its sample, this clonotype was seen a few times. V is TRBV9 and J is TRBJ2-1, with D possibly being TRBD2 (5 bases). Looked up from germline, CDR1 is SGDLS and CDR2 is YYNGEE. The length of the CDR3 is 15 residues. Deletions cut 0 bases from V and 4 bases from J, with 11 bases between. CDR3 loop: CASSVGETLYNEQFF. As DNA, the CDR3 is TGTGCCAGCAGCGTAGGGGAGACACTTTACAATGAGCAGTTCTTC.

V gene TRBV30 combines with J gene TRBJ1-1; no clear D gene. The CDR3 is 12 residues long. Trimming stripped 3 bases from V and 10 bases from J, with 15 bases between. Germline V gene lookup returns CDR1 GTSNPN and CDR2 SVGIG (reference sequence). The chain's CDR3 is CAWSPGRLRAFF. Written as DNA, the CDR3 is TGTGCCTGGAGCCCCGGTCGGTTGCGAGCTTTCTTT.

The genes are TRBV28 and TRBJ2-1; TRBD2 agrees at 11 bases. Per germline, CDR1 MDHEN and CDR2 SYDVKM. CDR3 size: 16 residues. V shed 6 bases, J shed 9 bases, and the junction held 13 bases outside the gene matches. CDR3: CASSLGVAGGVGEQFF. The CDR3 DNA sequence: TGTGCCAGCAGCCTGGGGGTAGCGGGAGGGGTGGGTGAGCAGTTCTTC.

Written as DNA, the CDR3 is TGTGCCAGCAGCTTAGAGGGGCTAGGCGAGCAGTACTTC. This translates into CASSLEGLGEQYF. This sequence joins TRBV11-2 and TRBJ2-7, with D maybe TRBD1 (5 bases). This CDR3 region has 13 residues. Trimming cost V 0 bases and J 6 bases, with 9 bases left between them. The germline CDR1 and CDR2 sequences are SGHAT and FQNNGV.

This clonotype was observed many times. J is TRBJ1-1 and V is TRBV19; 8 bases agree with TRBD1. J lost 4 bases, V lost 5 bases, and 6 bases had no gene match. Germline V gene sequence: CDR1 LNHDA, CDR2 SQIVND (reference sequence). This CDR3 is 14 amino acids long. CDR3 in DNA: TGTGCCAGTAGTTGGGACAGGTTAGGCACTGAAGCTTTCTTT. Protein sequence: CASSWDRLGTEAFF.

The rearrangement uses TRBV28 and TRBJ1-1, with D unresolved. The V end lost 2 bases, the J end lost 11 bases, and 18 bases lay between the germline ends. Germline V gene sequence: CDR1 MDHEN, CDR2 SYDVKM. CDR3 size: 14 residues. CDR3 residues: CASSLNGRLSEAFF. The CDR3 bases are TGTGCCAGCAGTTTAAACGGTCGGTTGTCGGAGGCTTTCTTT.

The genes are TRBV12-3 or TRBV12-4 and TRBJ2-1; possibly TRBD1 or TRBD2 for D (5 bases each). CDR3 length: 19 residues. The V and J ends lost 7 bases and 0 bases respectively, with 25 bases between them. CDR3 sequence (DNA): TGTGCCAGCACAGGGAGTCTGAGGGGCGGTAATCCCTCCTACAATGAGCAGTTCTTC. Protein product: CASTGSLRGGNPSYNEQFF.

The V and J genes are TRBV6-1 and TRBJ1-5; D remains unclear. The CDR3 totals 14 residues. The germline CDR1 and CDR2 sequences are MNHNS and SASEGT. V was trimmed by 4 bases and J by 0 bases, leaving 7 bases between them. DNA for the CDR3: TGTGCCAGCAGTGGACATTATAGCAATCAGCCCCAGCATTTT. It codes for CASSGHYSNQPQHF.

This clonotype occurred many times. This chain connects TRBV24-1 to TRBJ1-1; D perhaps matches TRBD1 (5 bases). Looked up from germline, CDR1 is KGHDR and CDR2 is SFDVKD. The CDR3 runs 14 residues. The V and J ends lost 9 bases and 3 bases respectively, with 16 bases between them. This chain's CDR3 is CATRPGTGYTEAFF. Here the CDR3 DNA reads TGTGCCACCCGACCAGGGACCGGGTACACTGAAGCTTTCTTT.

Only one count was recorded for this clonotype. The chain carries TRBV5-1 and TRBJ2-2, with 13 positions matching TRBD2. The germline V gene encodes CDR1 SGHRS and CDR2 YFSETQ. CDR3 length: 16 residues. CDR3 loop: CALLAGGETNTGELFF. DNA of the CDR3: TGCGCTTTACTAGCGGGAGGGGAGACGAACACCGGGGAGCTGTTTTTT.

The CDR3 DNA follows: TGTGCTAGTGGTTTGCCAGGACAGGGAAGTGGCGAGCAGTACTTC. This encodes CASGLPGQGSGEQYF. J is TRBJ2-7 and V is TRBV12-5, with 8 positions matching TRBD1. The length of the CDR3 is 15 residues. CDR1 LGHNT and CDR2 FRNRAP come from the germline V gene. V lost 2 bases, J lost 6 bases, and 9 bases stayed unmatched.